The T cell receptor (beta chain) under discussion was sequenced for a study of identical twins. Germline V gene lookup returns CDR1 SGHTA and CDR2 FQGTGA. This CDR3 comprises 16 residues. V gave up 2 bases and J gave up 4 bases; unmatched junction bases: 8. With template switching, a universal primer site was added, and the cDNA carried unique molecular identifiers. In TCRdb, the 5' RACE reads were re-called with MiXCR into one record per CDR3 protein. The sample lists 240,000 or so distinct CDR3 sequences, 5.5% to 8% occurring once. Separately, the same data were catalogued under a study of yellow fever vaccine responses in identical twins.

The sequence was obtained from a woman between 18 and 29 years old in good health. Specimen: memory (CD45RO+) T cells sorted from blood. The chain recombines TRBV7-3 with TRBJ2-5, with 9 bases lining up with TRBD1. This chain's CDR3 is CASSLGRTGVRETQYF. The DNA for the CDR3 is TGTGCCAGCAGCTTAGGGAGGACAGGGGTTAGAGAGACCCAGTACTTC.